The 7 T cell receptor beta chains reported below all come from one sample, sequenced in a study of T cells in Graves' hyperthyroidism and ophthalmopathy. Regions amplified from RNA transcripts were the TCR beta CDR3 regions. In the first-round RT-PCR of the TCR CDR3, the HTBI primer set was used. TCRdb recomputed calls from the multiplex PCR reads with MiXCR, one row per CDR3 protein. In the table there are approximately 210,000 distinct CDR3 sequences, roughly 18% of which are singletons. The sequencing input was blood. Receptors originate from a middle-aged man with Graves' hyperthyroidism.

The CDR3 DNA reads as TGTGCCACCAGTGCTCCCCCCCGGGGCAATGAGCAGTTCTTC. Translating it yields CATSAPPRGNEQFF. This chain joins TRBV24-1 and TRBJ2-1, with a possible D match to TRBD2 (5 bases). Germline V gene sequence: CDR1 KGHDR, CDR2 SFDVKD. Trimming removed 5 bases at V and 6 bases at J, with 13 bases between. The CDR3 has 14 amino acids.

Regarding this clonotype: One base away lies a much larger clone, so this may be a sequencing read error. J is TRBJ2-2 and V is TRBV18, with D unclear. This CDR3 has 12 residues. Germline CDR1 reads KGHSH; CDR2 reads LQKENI. The CDR3 nucleotides read TGTGCCAGCCCACCGGACACCGGGGAGCTGTTTTTT. The encoded protein is CASPPDTGELFF.

This clonotype has more than one count but fewer than ten. The chain links TRBV19 to TRBJ2-5; maybe TRBD1 (6 bases). V dropped 5 bases and J dropped 5 bases, with 12 bases sitting between them. CDR1 is LNHDA, CDR2 SQIVND, per germline (reference sequence). The CDR3 has 13 residues. Here the CDR3 DNA reads TGTGCCAGTAGTCCTAACAGGGATGAGACCCAGTACTTC. As protein: CASSPNRDETQYF.

This chain links TRBV12-3 or TRBV12-4 with TRBJ1-2; tentatively, D is TRBD1 (6 bases). V lost 5 bases, J lost 7 bases, and 14 bases lay in between. This CDR3 is 13 amino acids long. CDR3: CASSRDNFSGYTF. As DNA, the CDR3 is TGTGCCAGCAGTCGGGACAACTTCTCTGGCTACACCTTC.

This clonotype occurred a few times. The chain has TRBV5-1 and TRBJ2-7, with 10 bases that match TRBD2. Germline CDR1 SGHRS, CDR2 YFSETQ. J was trimmed by 7 bases and V by 3 bases; bases with no gene match: 10. CDR3 length equals 15 residues. CDR3 nucleotide sequence: TGCGCCAGCAGCTCGACAACTAGCGGGAAGGGGGAGCAGTACTTC. As protein: CASSSTTSGKGEQYF.

This clonotype has a count of ten or more. This chain connects TRBV3-1 to TRBJ2-7; no reliable D call. The CDR3 is made up of 13 amino acids. Trimming removed 6 bases from V and 5 bases from J, with 14 bases in between. Germline CDR1 LGHDT, CDR2 YNNKEL (reference sequence). The CDR3 DNA follows: TGTGCCAGCAGGCAAATGGGCAGCCACGAGCAGTACTTC. Translation: CASRQMGSHEQYF.

This chain uses TRBV28 with TRBJ1-3; D call uncertain. The V and J ends lost 3 bases and 4 bases respectively, with 7 bases between them. CDR3 length: 13 residues. CDR1 is MDHEN, CDR2 SYDVKM, per germline. Here the CDR3 DNA reads TGTGCCAGCAGTTTGGTCTCCGGAAACACCATATATTTT. Protein product: CASSLVSGNTIYF.